A single sample gave rise to the 9 T cell receptor beta chains below, sequenced in a study of blood T cells in healthy people across ages. Primers used in a second PCR of roughly 7 to 11 cycles were a sample-barcoded 5' primer and a J-beta primer mix. One entry per CDR3 protein results from TCRdb running MiXCR on the 5' RACE reads. The sample gives about 780,000 distinct CDR3 sequences, 20% to 30% of which show up once; less than 3.5% is in the top ten. This sample also appeared in a second study, on T cells of mothers and their children.

Material: blood. The receptors stem from a boy aged 5-17 years in good health.

V is TRBV29-1 and J is TRBJ2-7, with 9 bases aligning to TRBD1. The CDR3 contains 15 residues. V lost 5 bases and J lost 6; bases outside the gene matches: 14. The germline V gene encodes CDR1 SQVTM and CDR2 ANQGSEA. This chain's CDR3 is CSVNLPRDREREQYF. The CDR3 nucleotides are TGCAGCGTTAACCTCCCTCGGGACAGGGAGCGCGAGCAGTACTTC.

CDR3 amino acids: CASSAQGVDGYTF. CDR3 DNA sequence: TGCGCCAGCAGCGCGCAGGGGGTAGATGGCTACACCTTC. The J gene is TRBJ1-2, the V gene TRBV5-1; 7 nucleotides match TRBD1. V was pared by 4 bases and J by 6 bases, with 6 bases of the junction left unmatched. Germline V lookup: CDR1 SGHRS, CDR2 YFSETQ. The length of the CDR3 is 13 residues. The full variable domain, its missing parts supplied by reference TRBV5-1 and TRBJ1-2, is KAGVTQTPRYLIKTRGQQVTLSCSPISGHRSVSWYQQTPGQGLQFLFEYFSETQRNKGNFPGRFSGRQFSNSRSEMNVSTLELGDSALYLCASSAQGVDGYTFGSGTRLTVV.

This clonotype has more than one count but fewer than ten. A much larger clone sits a single nucleotide away, making a read error possible. The genes are TRBV28 and TRBJ2-7, with D perhaps TRBD1 or TRBD2 (5 bases each). The germline CDR1 and CDR2 sequences are MDHEN and SYDVKM. V gave up 6 bases and J gave up 5 bases, with 20 bases separating them. The CDR3 covers 15 residues. The CDR3 loop reads CASRTGTPKPHEQYF. The DNA of the CDR3 is TGTGCCAGCAGGACCGGGACCCCAAAACCCCACGAGCAGTACTTC.

The rearrangement uses TRBV12-3 or TRBV12-4 and TRBJ2-5; D could derive from TRBD1 or TRBD2 (5 bases each). V dropped 7 bases and J dropped 1 base, with 19 bases sitting between them. This CDR3 is 16 amino acids long. The CDR3: CASTPDPRGPQETQYF. The CDR3 DNA sequence: TGTGCCAGCACCCCGGACCCAAGGGGACCCCAAGAGACCCAGTACTTC.

This clonotype was seen only a few times. The V gene is TRBV20-1, the J gene TRBJ2-6; 7 nucleotides match TRBD2. The CDR3 consists of 14 residues. Germline V gives CDR1 DFQATT, CDR2 SNEGSKA (reference sequence). J gave up 3 bases and V 5 bases, and 4 bases lay outside the gene matches. In DNA, the CDR3 is TGCAGTGCTTTCCCGGGAGGTGGGGCCAACGTCCTGACTTTC. Protein sequence: CSAFPGGGANVLTF.

Worth noting for this clonotype: Sequence at one end of the junction differs from germline and may be a read error. This sequence joins TRBV3-1 and TRBJ1-1; D is ambiguous. Per germline, CDR1 LGHDT and CDR2 YNNKEL (reference sequence). The CDR3 runs 15 residues. The CDR3 DNA sequence: TGTGTCAGCAGCCTTCAGCGAGAGACGAACACTGAAGCTTTCTTT. Protein product: CVSSLQRETNTEAFF.

This clonotype was detected a few times. The V gene is TRBV12-3 or TRBV12-4, the J gene TRBJ2-3; 9 nucleotides line up with TRBD1. This CDR3 region has 15 residues. The V and J ends lost 6 bases and 1 base, in that order; junction bases with no gene match: 5. The CDR3 DNA is TGTGCCAGCAGCTCCCGACAGGGGGGCACAGATACGCAGTATTTT. Translation: CASSSRQGGTDTQYF.

As regards this clonotype: At one of its ends the junction is not consistent with the germline gene, which may arise from a read error. The V gene is TRBV18, the J gene TRBJ2-5; the match to TRBD1 covers 8 bases. The DNA end is a closer match to TRBJ2-1, so the J assignment may be wrong. This CDR3 comprises 13 residues. Germline assignment: CDR1 KGHSH and CDR2 LQKENI. As DNA, the CDR3 is TGTGCCAGTTCACCGGACAGGGAGGTTGTGCAGTTCTTC. The encoded protein is CASSPDREVVQFF.

Only a few counts were recorded for this clonotype. One end of the junction does not line up with germline, which may come from a read error. The gene calls are TRBV5-1 and TRBJ1-1, with a possible D match to TRBD1 (6 bases). The CDR3 spans 17 residues. Germline CDR1 is SGHRS and CDR2 is YFSETQ. The CDR3 sequence is CASSLASGGRLNTEAFF. Written as DNA, the CDR3 is TGCGCCAGTAGCTTGGCCTCGGGGGGGCGGCTGAACACTGAAGCTTTCTTT.